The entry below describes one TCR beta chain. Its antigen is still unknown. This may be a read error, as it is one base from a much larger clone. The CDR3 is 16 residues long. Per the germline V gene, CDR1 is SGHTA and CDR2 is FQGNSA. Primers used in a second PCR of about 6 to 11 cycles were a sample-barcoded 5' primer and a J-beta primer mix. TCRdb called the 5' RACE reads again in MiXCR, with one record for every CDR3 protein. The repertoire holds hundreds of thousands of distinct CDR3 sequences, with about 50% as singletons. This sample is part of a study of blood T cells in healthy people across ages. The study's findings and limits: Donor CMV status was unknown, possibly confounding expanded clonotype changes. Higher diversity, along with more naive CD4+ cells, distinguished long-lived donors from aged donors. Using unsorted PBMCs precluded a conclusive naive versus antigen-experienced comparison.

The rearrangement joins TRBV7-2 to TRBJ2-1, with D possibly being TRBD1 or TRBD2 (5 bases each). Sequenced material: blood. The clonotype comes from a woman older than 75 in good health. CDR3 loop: CASSSRKRGAYNERFF. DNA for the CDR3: TGTGCCAGCAGCTCGCGGAAGAGGGGCGCGTACAATGAGCGGTTCTTC.